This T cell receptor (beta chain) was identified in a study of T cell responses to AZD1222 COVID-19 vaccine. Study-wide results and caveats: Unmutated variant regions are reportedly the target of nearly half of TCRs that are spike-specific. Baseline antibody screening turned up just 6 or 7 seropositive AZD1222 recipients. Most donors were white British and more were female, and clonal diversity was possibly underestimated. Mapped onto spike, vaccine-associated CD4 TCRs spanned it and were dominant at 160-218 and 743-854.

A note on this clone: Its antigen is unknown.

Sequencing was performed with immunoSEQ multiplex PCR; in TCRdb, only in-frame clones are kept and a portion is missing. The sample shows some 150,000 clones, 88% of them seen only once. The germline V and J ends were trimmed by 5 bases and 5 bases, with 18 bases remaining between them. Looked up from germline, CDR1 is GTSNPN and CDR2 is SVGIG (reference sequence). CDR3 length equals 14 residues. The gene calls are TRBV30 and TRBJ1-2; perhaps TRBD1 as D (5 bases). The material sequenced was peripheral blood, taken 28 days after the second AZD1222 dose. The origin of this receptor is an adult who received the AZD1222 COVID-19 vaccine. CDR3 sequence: CAWAKKGSLYGYTF. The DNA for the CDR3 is TGTGCCTGGGCGAAGAAGGGGTCCCTTTATGGCTACACCTTC.